The 24 T cell receptor beta chains in this list originate from one sample, sequenced in a study of T cell responses to AZD1222 COVID-19 vaccine. Sequencing used immunoSEQ multiplex PCR; TCRdb keeps in-frame clones, though not all of them. This sample has 66,000 or so clones; 60% to 85% occur once, and the top ten carry 23%. The sample in question was peripheral blood, obtained on day 0 of MenACWY control vaccination. The receptors here all came from an adult in good health.

This clone was observed a handful of times. The CDR3 DNA is TGCGCCAGCAGCCGGGAAGGCAGGGATACGCAGTATTTT. It yields the protein CASSREGRDTQYF. The chain is built from TRBV5-1 and TRBJ2-3; possibly TRBD2 for D (5 bases). CDR3 length: 13 residues. Germline CDR1 is SGHRS and CDR2 is YFSETQ. V was clipped by 4 bases and J by 6 bases, with 12 bases between them.

The chain joins TRBV4-1 to TRBJ1-4; D ambiguous. With 0 bases removed from V and 5 bases from J, the gap between germline ends came to 16 bases. This CDR3 contains 17 residues. In germline, CDR1 is MGHRA, CDR2 YSYEKL. This CDR3 is CASSQDLGNRDNEKLFF. The CDR3 bases are TGCGCCAGCAGCCAAGATCTGGGGAACCGAGACAATGAAAAACTGTTTTTT.

As concerns this clone: The same CDR3 can be traced to other DNA sequences in this sample. The gene calls are TRBV5-1 and TRBJ2-1, with 8 positions matching TRBD1. CDR1 is SGHRS and CDR2 is YFSETQ in the germline V gene. This CDR3 is built from 15 residues. Trimming took 0 bases from V and 3 from J; bases not matched to a gene: 2. The CDR3 DNA reads TGCGCCAGCAGCTTGGGACAGGGGAGCTACAATGAGCAGTTCTTC. Protein: CASSLGQGSYNEQFF.

The V and J genes are TRBV2 and TRBJ1-2, with D hard to call. V was cut by 7 bases and J by 11 bases, with 20 bases left in between. This CDR3 region has 13 residues. Germline loops: CDR1 SNHLY, CDR2 FYNNEI. CDR3 residues: CASTPGEGLGYTF. DNA for the CDR3: TGTGCCAGCACCCCCGGAGAAGGGTTGGGTTACACCTTC. Complete variable domain (other parts from reference TRBV2 and TRBJ1-2): EPEVTQTPSHQVTQMGQEVILRCVPISNHLYFYWYRQILGQKVEFLVSFYNNEISEKSEIFDDQFSVERPDGSNFTLKIRSTKLEDSAMYFCASTPGEGLGYTFGSGTRLTVV.

The rearrangement joins TRBV5-1 to TRBJ2-1, with D hard to call. The V gene lost 5 bases and the J gene lost 8 bases, with 14 bases spanning the gap. The CDR3 loop spans 13 amino acids. Germline assignment: CDR1 SGHRS and CDR2 YFSETQ. CDR3 nucleotide sequence: TGCGCCAGCAGGAGTTTAGCCCTCGATGAGCAGTTCTTC. Protein: CASRSLALDEQFF.

V is TRBV2 and J is TRBJ1-2, with D maybe TRBD1 (5 bases). Per germline, CDR1 SNHLY and CDR2 FYNNEI. The CDR3 has 13 amino acids. V lost 7 bases to trimming and J lost 3 bases, with 12 bases between them. Here the CDR3 reads CASMSGSYYGYTF. In DNA, the CDR3 is TGTGCCAGCATGTCAGGGAGCTACTATGGCTACACCTTC. The entire variable domain, with the rest obtained from reference TRBV2 and TRBJ1-2, is as follows: EPEVTQTPSHQVTQMGQEVILRCVPISNHLYFYWYRQILGQKVEFLVSFYNNEISEKSEIFDDQFSVERPDGSNFTLKIRSTKLEDSAMYFCASMSGSYYGYTFGSGTRLTVV.

This chain connects TRBV6-5 to TRBJ1-2; TRBD1 aligns across 9 bases. The germline gives CDR1 MNHEY, CDR2 SVGAGI. The CDR3 length is 16 residues. The junction had 14 bases not matched to a gene; V was cut back by 4 bases and J by 8 bases. The CDR3 region is CASSLGQGPSHKGYTF. The CDR3 DNA reads as TGTGCCAGCAGTTTGGGACAGGGCCCCTCACACAAGGGCTACACCTTC.

This clone showed up just a few times. This rearrangement joins TRBV6-5 to TRBJ1-6; D unclear. CDR3 length: 13 amino acids. Germline V lookup: CDR1 MNHEY, CDR2 SVGAGI. Trimming stripped 0 bases from V and 8 bases from J, with 5 bases between. CDR3 region: CASSYSGDSPLHF. CDR3 DNA sequence: TGTGCCAGCAGTTACTCGGGTGATTCACCCCTCCACTTT.

The chain combines TRBV27 with TRBJ2-7; tentative D call: TRBD2 (5 bases). Germline V gene sequence: CDR1 MNHEY, CDR2 SMNVEV (reference sequence). The CDR3 loop spans 15 amino acids. The germline V and J ends were trimmed by 2 bases and 4 bases, with 15 bases remaining between them. The CDR3 DNA is TGTGCCAGCAGTTTAGGCGAGGGTAGGAGTTACGAGCAGTACTTC. This translates into CASSLGEGRSYEQYF.

V usage is TRBV12-3 or TRBV12-4 and J usage is TRBJ1-2, with D perhaps TRBD1 (6 bases). The CDR3 loop spans 13 amino acids. The V end lost 6 bases, the J end lost 6 bases, and 14 bases lay between the germline ends. CDR3 sequence reads: CASSRGQYDGYTF. In DNA form, the CDR3 reads TGTGCCAGCAGCCGAGGACAGTACGATGGCTACACCTTC.

The chain couples TRBV7-8 to TRBJ1-6, with a tentative D call TRBD1 (6 bases). The V end was cut by 6 bases, the J end by 10 bases, with 19 bases between. The CDR3 has 15 residues. Per the germline V gene, CDR1 is SGHVS and CDR2 is FQNEAQ. Here the CDR3 DNA reads TGTGCCAGCAGTACCAGGGGCAGGGTGAAGTCACCCCTCCACTTT. Residues: CASSTRGRVKSPLHF.

This chain links TRBV27 with TRBJ2-3; TRBD2 agrees at 10 bases. This CDR3 region has 15 residues. With 5 bases clipped from V and 1 base from J, the junction kept 3 bases outside the gene matches. Germline V gene lookup returns CDR1 MNHEY and CDR2 SMNVEV (reference sequence). The DNA of the CDR3 is TGTGCCAGCAGTACCACTAGCGGGGGCACAGATACGCAGTATTTT. This codes for CASSTTSGGTDTQYF.

The chain combines TRBV2 with TRBJ2-7; D is unresolved. Looked up from germline, CDR1 is SNHLY and CDR2 is FYNNEI. V lost 5 bases to trimming and J lost 0 bases, with 5 bases between them. This CDR3 is 12 amino acids long. This CDR3 reads CASSLDSYEQYF. The DNA for the CDR3 is TGTGCCAGCAGTCTGGACTCCTACGAGCAGTACTTC.

This chain joins TRBV2 and TRBJ1-6; a weak D match, TRBD1 (5 bases). The CDR3 is made up of 13 amino acids. Deletions cut 8 bases from V and 5 bases from J, with 10 bases between. Germline assignment: CDR1 SNHLY and CDR2 FYNNEI. The CDR3 bases are TGTGCCAGCTCCAGGGAAAATAATTCACCCCTCCACTTT. Protein: CASSRENNSPLHF.

This clone was recorded once. The J gene is TRBJ2-7, the V gene TRBV2; weak D call: TRBD2 (5 bases). This CDR3 spans 12 amino acids. The V and J ends lost 4 bases and 4 bases respectively, with 8 bases between them. Germline loops: CDR1 SNHLY, CDR2 FYNNEI. The CDR3: CASSGTGYEQYF. The CDR3 nucleotides read TGTGCCAGCAGTGGGACTGGTTACGAGCAGTACTTC. The complete variable domain, with remaining parts taken from reference TRBV2 and TRBJ2-7, reads EPEVTQTPSHQVTQMGQEVILRCVPISNHLYFYWYRQILGQKVEFLVSFYNNEISEKSEIFDDQFSVERPDGSNFTLKIRSTKLEDSAMYFCASSGTGYEQYFGPGTRLTVT.

V is TRBV6-1 and J is TRBJ1-1; D gene unclear. Between the trimmed V and J ends, which lost 1 base and 10 bases, there was a span of 7 bases. CDR3 length: 11 amino acids. The V gene's germline CDR1 is MNHNS and CDR2 SASEGT. CDR3 nucleotide sequence: TGTGCCAGCAGTGAAGTTGTTGGAGCTTTCTTT. This encodes CASSEVVGAFF.

The chain links TRBV2 to TRBJ1-4; weak D call: TRBD1 (5 bases). CDR1 and CDR2 (germline): SNHLY, FYNNEI. This CDR3 contains 12 residues. V was trimmed by 8 bases and J by 4 bases, leaving 8 bases between them. CDR3: CASGDHNEKLFF. The DNA for the CDR3 is TGTGCCAGCGGGGACCATAATGAAAAACTGTTTTTT. Looking up the rest from reference TRBV2 and TRBJ1-4 gives the full variable domain: EPEVTQTPSHQVTQMGQEVILRCVPISNHLYFYWYRQILGQKVEFLVSFYNNEISEKSEIFDDQFSVERPDGSNFTLKIRSTKLEDSAMYFCASGDHNEKLFFGSGTQLSVL.

This rearrangement joins TRBV9 to TRBJ1-1; D gene ambiguous. The CDR3 runs 13 residues. The germline V and J ends were trimmed by 3 bases and 0 bases, with 6 bases remaining between them. Germline V gene lookup returns CDR1 SGDLS and CDR2 YYNGEE. CDR3: CASSATVNTEAFF. The CDR3 DNA sequence: TGTGCCAGCAGCGCTACAGTGAACACTGAAGCTTTCTTT.

The chain couples TRBV11-2 to TRBJ1-5; D is undetermined. The CDR3 sequence is 13 residues long. Looked up from germline, CDR1 is SGHAT and CDR2 is FQNNGV. V dropped 0 bases and J dropped 5 bases, with 5 bases sitting between them. CDR3 amino acids: CASSLEVDQPQHF. The CDR3 nucleotides read TGTGCCAGCAGCTTAGAGGTGGATCAGCCCCAGCATTTT.

This clone was recorded a few times. The gene calls are TRBV25-1 and TRBJ2-1, with 9 bases identical to TRBD2. The germline gives CDR1 MGHDK, CDR2 SYGVNS. This CDR3 is built from 16 residues. Unmatched junction bases numbered 6, after V lost 6 bases and J lost 0 bases. CDR3 loop: CASRGTSRPSYNEQFF. CDR3 coding DNA: TGTGCCAGCAGGGGGACTAGCCGACCCTCCTACAATGAGCAGTTCTTC.

The chain joins TRBV11-2 to TRBJ2-1; 11 bases are shared with TRBD2. The CDR3 length is 20 residues. V trimming: 0 bases; J trimming: 2 bases; junction bases outside the gene matches: 12. The V gene's germline CDR1 is SGHAT and CDR2 FQNNGV. CDR3 sequence reads: CASSLDLLAGGPGAYNEQFF. The CDR3 DNA is TGTGCCAGCAGCTTAGATCTCTTAGCGGGAGGGCCGGGGGCCTACAATGAGCAGTTCTTC.

The chain links TRBV9 to TRBJ2-2; 11 bases agree with TRBD1. This CDR3 comprises 16 residues. V gave up 0 bases and J gave up 4 bases; unmatched junction bases: 2. Germline-derived CDR1 and CDR2 are SGDLS and YYNGEE. The CDR3 nucleotides are TGTGCCAGCAGCGTAGGGACAGGGGGCGGCACCGGGGAGCTGTTTTTT. It is translated as CASSVGTGGGTGELFF.

The chain employs TRBV30 and TRBJ1-5; a weak D match, TRBD1 (5 bases). CDR1 is GTSNPN and CDR2 is SVGIG in the germline V gene (reference sequence). Trimming took 2 bases from V and 7 from J, leaving 18 bases between them. The CDR3 contains 15 residues. The CDR3 bases are TGTGCCTGGAGTCCTCGAGGGACCAGGAGCCAGCCCCAGCATTTT. This gives the protein CAWSPRGTRSQPQHF. Full variable domain (rest looked up from reference TRBV30 and TRBJ1-5): SQTIHQWPATLVQPVGSPLSLECTVEGTSNPNLYWYRQAAGRGLQLLFYSVGIGQISSEVPQNLSASRPQDRQFILSSKKLLLSDSGFYLCAWSPRGTRSQPQHFGDGTRLSIL.

V gene TRBV3-1 (or the pseudogene TRBV3-2) combines with J gene TRBJ2-5; possible D gene TRBD2, 6 bases. This CDR3 has 15 amino acids. CDR1 and CDR2 (germline): LGHDT, YNNKEL (reference sequence). V lost 1 base and J 7 bases, leaving 16 bases between the germline ends. The CDR3 reads CASSQASLAGGTQYF. The CDR3 region has the DNA TGTGCCAGCAGCCAAGCATCACTAGCAGGTGGGACCCAGTACTTC.